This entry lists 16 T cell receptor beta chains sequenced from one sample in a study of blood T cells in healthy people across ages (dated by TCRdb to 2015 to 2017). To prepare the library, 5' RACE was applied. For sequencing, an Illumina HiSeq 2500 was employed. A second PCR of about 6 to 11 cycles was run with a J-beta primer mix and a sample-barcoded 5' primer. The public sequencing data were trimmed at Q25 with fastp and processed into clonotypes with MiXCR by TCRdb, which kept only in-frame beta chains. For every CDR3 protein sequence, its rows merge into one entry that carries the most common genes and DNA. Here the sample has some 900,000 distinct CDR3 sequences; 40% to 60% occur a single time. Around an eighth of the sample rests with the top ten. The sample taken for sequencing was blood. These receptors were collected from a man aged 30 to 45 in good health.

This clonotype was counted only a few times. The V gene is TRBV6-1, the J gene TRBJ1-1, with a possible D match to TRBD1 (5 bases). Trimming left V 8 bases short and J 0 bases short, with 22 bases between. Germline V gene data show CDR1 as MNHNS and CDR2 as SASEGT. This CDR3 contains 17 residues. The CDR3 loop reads CASSSPGQVALNTEAFF. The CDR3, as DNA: TGTGCCAGCTCCTCACCAGGGCAGGTTGCCCTGAACACTGAAGCTTTCTTT.

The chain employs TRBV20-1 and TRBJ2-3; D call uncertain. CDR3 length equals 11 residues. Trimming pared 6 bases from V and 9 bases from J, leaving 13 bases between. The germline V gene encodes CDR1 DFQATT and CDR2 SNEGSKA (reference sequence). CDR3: CSAGLVPTQYF. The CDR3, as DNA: TGCAGTGCGGGTCTAGTGCCCACGCAGTATTTT.

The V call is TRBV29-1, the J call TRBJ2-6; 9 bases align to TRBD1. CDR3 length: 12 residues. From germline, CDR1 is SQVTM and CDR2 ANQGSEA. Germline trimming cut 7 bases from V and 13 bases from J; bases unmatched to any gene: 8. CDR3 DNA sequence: TGCAGCGCGGGACAGGGAGGAAATGTCCTGACTTTC. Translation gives CSAGQGGNVLTF. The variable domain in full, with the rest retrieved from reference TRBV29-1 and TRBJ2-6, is SAVISQKPSRDICQRGTSLTIQCQVDSQVTMMFWYRQQPGQSLTLIATANQGSEATYESGFVIDKFPISRPNLTFSTLTVSNMSPEDSSIYLCSAGQGGNVLTFGAGSRLTVL.

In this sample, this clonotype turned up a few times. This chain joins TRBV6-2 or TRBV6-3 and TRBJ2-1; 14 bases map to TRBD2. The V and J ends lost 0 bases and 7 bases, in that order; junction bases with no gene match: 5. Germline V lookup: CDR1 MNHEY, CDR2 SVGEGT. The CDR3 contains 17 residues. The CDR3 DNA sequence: TGTGCCAGCAGTTACTCGGGTGGACTAGCGGGAGGAAATGAGCAGTTCTTC. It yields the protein CASSYSGGLAGGNEQFF.

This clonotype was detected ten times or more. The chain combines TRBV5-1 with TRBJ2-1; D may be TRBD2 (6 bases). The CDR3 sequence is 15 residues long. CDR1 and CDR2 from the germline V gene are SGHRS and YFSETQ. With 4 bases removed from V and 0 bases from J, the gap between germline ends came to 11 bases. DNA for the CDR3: TGCGCCAGCAGCCGGGAGTCAAGCTCCTACAATGAGCAGTTCTTC. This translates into CASSRESSSYNEQFF.

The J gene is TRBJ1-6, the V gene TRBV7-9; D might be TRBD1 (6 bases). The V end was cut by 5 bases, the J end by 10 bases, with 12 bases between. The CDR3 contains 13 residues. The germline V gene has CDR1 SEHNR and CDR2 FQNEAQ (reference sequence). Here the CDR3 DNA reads TGTGCCAGCAGCCCGAGGACAGTATCACCCCTCCACTTT. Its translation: CASSPRTVSPLHF. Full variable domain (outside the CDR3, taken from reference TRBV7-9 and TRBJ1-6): DTGVSQNPRHKITKRGQNVTFRCDPISEHNRLYWYRQTLGQGPEFLTYFQNEAQLEKSRLLSDRFSAERPKGSFSTLEIQRTEQGDSAMYLCASSPRTVSPLHFGNGTRLTVT.

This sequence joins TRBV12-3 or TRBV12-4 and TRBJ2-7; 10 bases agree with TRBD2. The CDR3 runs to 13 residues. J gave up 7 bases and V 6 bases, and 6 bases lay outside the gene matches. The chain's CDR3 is CASRRAGGDEQYF. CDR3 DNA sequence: TGTGCCAGCAGAAGAGCGGGGGGGGATGAGCAGTACTTC.

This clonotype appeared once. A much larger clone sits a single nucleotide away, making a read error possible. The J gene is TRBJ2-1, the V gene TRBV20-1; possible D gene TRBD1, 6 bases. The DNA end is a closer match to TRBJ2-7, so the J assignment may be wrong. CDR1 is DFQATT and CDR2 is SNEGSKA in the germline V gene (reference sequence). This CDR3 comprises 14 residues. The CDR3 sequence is CSARGTASYNEQYF. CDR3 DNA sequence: TGCAGTGCTAGAGGGACAGCCTCCTACAATGAGCAGTACTTC.

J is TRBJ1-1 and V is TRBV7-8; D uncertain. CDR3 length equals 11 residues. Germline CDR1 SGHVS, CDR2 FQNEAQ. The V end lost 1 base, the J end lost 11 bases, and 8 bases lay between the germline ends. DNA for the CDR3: TGTGCCAGCAGCTTAGAGCGGGTGGCTTTCTTT. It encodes CASSLERVAFF.

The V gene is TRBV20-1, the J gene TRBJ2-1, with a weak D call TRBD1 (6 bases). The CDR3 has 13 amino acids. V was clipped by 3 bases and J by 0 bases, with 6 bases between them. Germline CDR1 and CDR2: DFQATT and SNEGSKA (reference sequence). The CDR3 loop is CSASRGSYNEQFF. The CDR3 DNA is TGCAGTGCTAGCAGGGGCTCCTACAATGAGCAGTTCTTC.

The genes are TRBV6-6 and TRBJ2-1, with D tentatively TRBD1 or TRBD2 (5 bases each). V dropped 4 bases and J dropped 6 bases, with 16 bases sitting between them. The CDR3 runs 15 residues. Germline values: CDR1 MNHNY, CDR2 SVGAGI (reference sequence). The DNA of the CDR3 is TGTGCCAGCAGTTTCACTAGTTTGGGGCGCAATGAGCAGTTCTTC. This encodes CASSFTSLGRNEQFF.

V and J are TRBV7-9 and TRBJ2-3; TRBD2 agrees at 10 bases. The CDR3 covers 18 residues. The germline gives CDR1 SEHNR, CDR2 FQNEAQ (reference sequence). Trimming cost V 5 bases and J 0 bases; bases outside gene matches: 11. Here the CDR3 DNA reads TGTGCCAGCAGCCCCTACCGGACTAGCGGCACTAGCACAGATACGCAGTATTTT. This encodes CASSPYRTSGTSTDTQYF.

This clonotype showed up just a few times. The DNA for the CDR3 is TGCAGTGCCCTGACAGGGCAACATATAAACTATGGCTACACCTTC. This sequence encodes CSALTGQHINYGYTF. This chain links TRBV20-1 with TRBJ1-2; TRBD1 matches at 7 bases. The germline CDR1 and CDR2 sequences are DFQATT and SNEGSKA (reference sequence). The CDR3 extends over 15 amino acids. The J segment lost 2 bases and the V segment lost 6 bases, leaving 12 bases of the junction unmatched.

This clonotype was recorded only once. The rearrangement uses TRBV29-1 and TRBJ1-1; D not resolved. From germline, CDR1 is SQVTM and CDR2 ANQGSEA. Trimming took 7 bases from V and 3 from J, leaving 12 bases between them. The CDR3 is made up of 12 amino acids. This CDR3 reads CSAKSFDTEAFF. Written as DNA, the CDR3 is TGCAGCGCCAAATCCTTTGACACTGAAGCTTTCTTT.

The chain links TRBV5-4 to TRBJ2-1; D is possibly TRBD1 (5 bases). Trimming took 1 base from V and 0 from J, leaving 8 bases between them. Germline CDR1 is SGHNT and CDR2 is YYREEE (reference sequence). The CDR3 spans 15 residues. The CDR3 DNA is TGTGCCAGCAGCTTGATAGGGGACTCCTACAATGAGCAGTTCTTC. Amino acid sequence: CASSLIGDSYNEQFF.

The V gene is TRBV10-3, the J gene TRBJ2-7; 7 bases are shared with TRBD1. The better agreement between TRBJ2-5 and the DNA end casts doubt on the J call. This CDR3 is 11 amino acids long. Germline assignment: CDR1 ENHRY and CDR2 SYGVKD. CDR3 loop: CAMGQKETQYF. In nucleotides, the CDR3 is TGTGCCATGGGACAGAAAGAGACCCAGTACTTC.